This TCR beta chain was recorded in a study of blood T cell repertoires in COVID-19. Overall study context: From the United States, Italy and Spain came samples of acute and convalescent COVID-19.

Generated by immunoSEQ multiplex PCR, the TCRdb table keeps only in-frame clones and is missing some. The data contain around 380,000 clones, approximately 89% of them singletons. Enrollees, roughly 18 to 89 years old, lived in some 24 US areas. Participants' own reports of clinical history determined their cohort assignment. Recovered Cohort 3 donors showed two negative PCRs, clearance, or symptom resolution. V trimming: 3 bases; J trimming: 0 bases; junction bases outside the gene matches: 5. The CDR3 loop spans 15 amino acids. Germline loops: CDR1 SGDLS, CDR2 YYNGEE. The chain recombines TRBV9 with TRBJ1-1; 7 bases are a match to TRBD1. The receptor's source is a man aged 25 to 40 who had recovered from COVID-19. The sequencing input was PBMCs or T cells enriched from blood (not recorded which). CDR3: CASSALQGMNTEAFF. The DNA for the CDR3 is TGTGCCAGCAGCGCTCTACAGGGGATGAACACTGAAGCTTTCTTT.